This T cell receptor beta chain is from a study of CXCR3-negative and CXCR3-positive naive CD8 T cells. Via 5' RACE with UMI labels, TRB cDNA libraries were prepared. TCRdb reprocessed the 5' RACE reads and reports one entry per CDR3 protein, with no DNA. Across roughly 50,000 distinct CDR3 sequences, the top ten clones capture 20% to 25% of the sample. The CDR3 has 19 residues. Per germline, CDR1 LGHDT and CDR2 YNNKEL (reference sequence). Source material: memory CD8+ T cells from blood. The TCR sequence derives from a human donor in good health. Some clones in this sample may be carry-over from other donors' samples. The J gene is TRBJ1-5, the V gene TRBV3-1; TCRdb's D call, TRBD1, is unchecked because there is no DNA. CDR3 amino acids: CASILEGQVSTRPRQPQHF.